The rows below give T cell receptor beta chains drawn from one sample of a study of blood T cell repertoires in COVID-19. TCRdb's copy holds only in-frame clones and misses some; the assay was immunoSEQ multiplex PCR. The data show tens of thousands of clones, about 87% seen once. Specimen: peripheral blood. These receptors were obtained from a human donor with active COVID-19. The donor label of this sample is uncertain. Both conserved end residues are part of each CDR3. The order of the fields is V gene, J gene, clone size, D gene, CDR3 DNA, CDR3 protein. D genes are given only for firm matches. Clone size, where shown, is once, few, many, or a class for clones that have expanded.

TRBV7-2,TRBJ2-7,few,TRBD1,TGTGCCAGCAGCTGGGAAAGGACAGGGAACGAGCAGTACTTC,CASSWERTGNEQYF
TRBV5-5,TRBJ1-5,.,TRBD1,TGTGCCAGCAGCCCTACCTTGACAGGGACGGATCAGCCCCAGCATTTT,CASSPTLTGTDQPQHF
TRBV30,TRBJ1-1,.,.,TGTGCCTGGAGTGTACAACAGGGATCTGAAGCTTTCTTT,CAWSVQQGSEAFF
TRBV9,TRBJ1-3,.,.,TGTGCCAGCAGCTTCAGTGGGACAAACTCTGGAAACACCATATATTTT,CASSFSGTNSGNTIYF
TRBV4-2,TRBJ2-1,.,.,TGTGCCAGCAGCCAAGTAAAAGCGGCCTTTAATTACAATGAGCAGTTCTTC,CASSQVKAAFNYNEQFF
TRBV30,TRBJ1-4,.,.,TGTGCCTGGACAGGGGTCACTGAAAAACTGTTTTTT,CAWTGVTEKLFF
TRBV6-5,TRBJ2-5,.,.,TGTGCCAGCAGTTACTCGGGAGTTTTCCAAGAGACCCAGTACTTC,CASSYSGVFQETQYF
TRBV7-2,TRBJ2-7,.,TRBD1,TGTGCCAGCAGCTTTGGGGGACAGGGCTACGAGCAGTACTTC,CASSFGGQGYEQYF
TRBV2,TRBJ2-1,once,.,TGTGCCAGCAGTGCGTCAGGGAGGAGGAATGAGCAGTTCTTC,CASSASGRRNEQFF
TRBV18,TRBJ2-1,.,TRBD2,TGTGCCAGCTCACTACCCCTTACAGACCCTAGCGGGGTTTCCTACAATGAGCAGTTCTTC,CASSLPLTDPSGVSYNEQFF
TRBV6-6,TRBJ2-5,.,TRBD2,TGTGCCAGCAGTCCACTAGCGGAACAAGAGACCCAGTACTTC,CASSPLAEQETQYF